These 21 T cell receptor beta chains were sequenced from one sample in a study of cytomegalovirus exposure and HLA in healthy donors. It was with 60 Vbeta and 13 Jbeta primers that the PCR ran. TCRdb keeps only in-frame clones here, not all; method: immunoSEQ multiplex PCR. The table lists 130,000 or so clones, around 73% of them singletons, with approximately 1.6% in the top ten. The sequenced sample consisted of PBMCs. These receptors all stem from a female donor in good health and CMV-seronegative.

The J gene is TRBJ2-1, the V gene TRBV5-1, with TRBD2 matching over 10 bases. V was pared by 0 bases and J by 9 bases, with 6 bases of the junction left unmatched. CDR1 and CDR2 (germline): SGHRS, YFSETQ. The CDR3 has 15 amino acids. Here the CDR3 reads CASSLEPSGRSEQFF. The CDR3 DNA reads TGCGCCAGCAGCTTGGAACCTAGCGGGAGAAGTGAGCAGTTCTTC. The full variable domain, its missing parts supplied by reference TRBV5-1 and TRBJ2-1, is KAGVTQTPRYLIKTRGQQVTLSCSPISGHRSVSWYQQTPGQGLQFLFEYFSETQRNKGNFPGRFSGRQFSNSRSEMNVSTLELGDSALYLCASSLEPSGRSEQFFGPGTRLTVL.

This clone was seen once. The chain is built from TRBV28 and TRBJ2-3; no definite D call. Germline CDR1 MDHEN, CDR2 SYDVKM. The V and J ends lost 3 bases and 0 bases respectively, with 10 bases between them. CDR3 length: 15 amino acids. This CDR3 reads CASSLAATSTDTQYF. In DNA, the CDR3 is TGTGCCAGCAGTTTGGCAGCGACTAGCACAGATACGCAGTATTTT. Full variable domain (remainder filled in from reference TRBV28 and TRBJ2-3): DVKVTQSSRYLVKRTGEKVFLECVQDMDHENMFWYRQDPGLGLRLIYFSYDVKMKEKGDIPEGYSVSREKKERFSLILESASTNQTSMYLCASSLAATSTDTQYFGPGTRLTVL.

This clone is a singleton in its sample. The V call is TRBV18, the J call TRBJ1-2; 9 nucleotides line up with TRBD1. J lost 1 base, V lost 5 bases, and 8 bases had no gene match. This CDR3 region has 16 residues. Germline loops: CDR1 KGHSH, CDR2 LQKENI. The CDR3: CASSTEGQGHNYGYTF. The CDR3 DNA follows: TGTGCCAGCTCAACAGAGGGACAGGGCCATAACTATGGCTACACCTTC.

The chain employs TRBV7-2 and TRBJ2-7; 9 nucleotides align to TRBD1. V trimming: 4 bases; J trimming: 2 bases; junction bases outside the gene matches: 6. This CDR3 region has 15 residues. Germline lookup yields CDR1 SGHTA and CDR2 FQGNSA. CDR3 in DNA: TGTGCCAGCAGCTGGGACAGGGACGGGACCTACGAGCAGTACTTC. It is translated as CASSWDRDGTYEQYF.

The rearrangement links TRBV28 to TRBJ2-7, with 7 bases matching TRBD1. Germline V lookup: CDR1 MDHEN, CDR2 SYDVKM. This CDR3 is built from 14 residues. Losses at the gene ends were 6 bases for V and 2 bases for J; bases not matched to a gene: 7. The CDR3 spells CASRENRGPYEQYF. CDR3 sequence (DNA): TGTGCCAGCAGGGAAAACAGGGGTCCCTACGAGCAGTACTTC.

This CDR3 is CASSSRLAGAYNEQFF. The CDR3, as DNA: TGTGCCAGTAGTAGCCGACTAGCGGGAGCCTACAATGAGCAGTTCTTC. V gene TRBV19 combines with J gene TRBJ2-1; 12 bases fit TRBD2. The CDR3 spans 16 residues. V lost 4 bases and J lost 2; bases outside the gene matches: 3. Germline CDR1 reads LNHDA; CDR2 reads SQIVND (reference sequence).

In its sample, this clone was seen a few times. The chain employs TRBV10-3 and TRBJ2-3; 13 bases map to TRBD2. The CDR3 sequence is 17 residues long. Germline V gene data show CDR1 as ENHRY and CDR2 as SYGVKD. V trimming: 2 bases; J trimming: 2 bases; junction bases outside the gene matches: 4. The CDR3 sequence is CAISERGLAGTTDTQYF. DNA of the CDR3: TGTGCCATCAGTGAGCGGGGACTAGCGGGGACCACAGATACGCAGTATTTT.

J is TRBJ2-7 and V is TRBV27; 10 positions match TRBD2. The trim removed 5 bases at V and 4 bases at J, leaving 8 bases unmatched. Germline values: CDR1 MNHEY, CDR2 SMNVEV (reference sequence). The CDR3 is made up of 15 amino acids. CDR3 in amino acids: CASSLGLAATYEQYF. The CDR3 region has the DNA TGTGCCAGCAGTCTCGGACTAGCGGCGACGTACGAGCAGTACTTC.

The rearrangement uses TRBV6-1 and TRBJ2-3; D perhaps matches TRBD2 (6 bases). The length of the CDR3 is 14 residues. Trimming removed 8 bases from V and 0 bases from J, with 12 bases in between. CDR1 and CDR2 from the germline V gene are MNHNS and SASEGT. The CDR3 protein is CASGAGWSTDTQYF. CDR3 DNA: TGTGCCAGCGGGGCGGGATGGAGCACAGATACGCAGTATTTT.

J is TRBJ2-1 and V is TRBV7-9, with TRBD2 identical over 7 bases. V shed 2 bases, J shed 5 bases, and the junction held 9 bases outside the gene matches. Germline V gene sequence: CDR1 SEHNR, CDR2 FQNEAQ (reference sequence). The CDR3 has 16 residues. This chain's CDR3 is CASSLPAGGRDNEQFF. CDR3 sequence (DNA): TGTGCCAGCAGCTTACCCGCCGGCGGGAGAGACAATGAGCAGTTCTTC.

The rearrangement joins TRBV4-3 to TRBJ2-1; 10 bases line up with TRBD1. Per germline, CDR1 LGHNA and CDR2 YSLEER. Losses at the gene ends were 4 bases for V and 9 bases for J; bases not matched to a gene: 6. The CDR3 extends over 14 amino acids. In DNA form, the CDR3 reads TGCGCCAGCAGCCTTGGGACAGGGGATAGTGAGCAGTTCTTC. Translation gives CASSLGTGDSEQFF.

This clone was counted a few times. CDR3 DNA: TGTGCCAGCAGCTTAAGGCCGGGGGTGGGCACTGAAGCTTTCTTT. Translation: CASSLRPGVGTEAFF. The V and J genes are TRBV7-9 and TRBJ1-1; possibly TRBD1 for D (5 bases). V was shortened by 2 bases and J by 4 bases, with 14 bases between the two germline ends. The germline CDR1 and CDR2 sequences are SEHNR and FQNEAQ (reference sequence). This CDR3 is built from 15 residues.

The V and J genes are TRBV28 and TRBJ2-7; a possible D gene is TRBD1 (6 bases). CDR3 length: 12 amino acids. In germline, CDR1 is MDHEN, CDR2 SYDVKM. V was cut by 11 bases and J by 3 bases, with 14 bases left in between. The CDR3 here is CASRDTHYEQYF. DNA for the CDR3: TGTGCCTCCCGGGACACCCACTACGAGCAGTACTTC.

The rearrangement uses TRBV29-1 and TRBJ1-1; a possible D gene is TRBD1 (5 bases). V was pared by 5 bases and J by 0 bases, with 7 bases between. Germline V gene lookup returns CDR1 SQVTM and CDR2 ANQGSEA. The CDR3 is 12 residues long. As DNA, the CDR3 is TGCAGCGTTCGACAGATGAACACTGAAGCTTTCTTT. This codes for CSVRQMNTEAFF. The variable domain in full, with the rest retrieved from reference TRBV29-1 and TRBJ1-1, is SAVISQKPSRDICQRGTSLTIQCQVDSQVTMMFWYRQQPGQSLTLIATANQGSEATYESGFVIDKFPISRPNLTFSTLTVSNMSPEDSSIYLCSVRQMNTEAFFGQGTRLTVV.

This clone was counted once. This chain uses TRBV4-1 with TRBJ2-7, with D possibly being TRBD2 (6 bases). This CDR3 comprises 13 residues. V lost 4 bases and J lost 4, with 11 bases in between. In germline, CDR1 is MGHRA, CDR2 YSYEKL. The CDR3 DNA reads as TGCGCCAGCAGCCGCGGGGAGGTGTACGAGCAGTACTTC. Amino acid sequence: CASSRGEVYEQYF.

This sequence joins TRBV4-1 and TRBJ2-6; the match to TRBD2 covers 7 bases. CDR3 length: 17 amino acids. Per germline, CDR1 MGHRA and CDR2 YSYEKL. After removal of 1 base from V and 3 bases from J, the junction contained 6 bases not matched to a gene. CDR3 protein: CASSQVGGGLGANVLTF. The CDR3 coding sequence is TGCGCCAGCAGCCAAGTTGGGGGAGGGCTTGGGGCCAACGTCCTGACTTTC.

The V gene is TRBV7-6, the J gene TRBJ1-5; possibly TRBD1 for D (5 bases). Between the trimmed V and J ends, which lost 1 base and 7 bases, there was a span of 14 bases. The CDR3 is 15 residues long. CDR1 is SGHVS, CDR2 FNYEAQ, per germline. The CDR3 region has the DNA TGTGCCAGCAGCTTAGGTGGGGGGGGTCGGCAGCCCCAGCATTTT. This codes for CASSLGGGGRQPQHF.

The chain is built from TRBV2 and TRBJ2-7, with TRBD1 as a possible D gene (5 bases). Trimming cost V 5 bases and J 1 base, with 12 bases left between them. The V gene's germline CDR1 is SNHLY and CDR2 FYNNEI. This CDR3 region has 14 residues. The DNA of the CDR3 is TGTGCCAGCAGTAGTTATCAGGGTTCCTACGAGCAGTACTTC. This sequence encodes CASSSYQGSYEQYF. Combining the CDR3 with reference TRBV2 and TRBJ2-7 gives the whole variable domain EPEVTQTPSHQVTQMGQEVILRCVPISNHLYFYWYRQILGQKVEFLVSFYNNEISEKSEIFDDQFSVERPDGSNFTLKIRSTKLEDSAMYFCASSSYQGSYEQYFGPGTRLTVT.

The rearrangement uses TRBV28 and TRBJ2-7; maybe TRBD2 (6 bases). The CDR3 totals 15 residues. Trimming took off 3 bases at V and 0 bases at J, with 12 bases between the two ends. The germline CDR1 and CDR2 sequences are MDHEN and SYDVKM. The CDR3 DNA reads as TGTGCCAGCAGTTTCCTAAGCGGGCCCTCCTACGAGCAGTACTTC. This codes for CASSFLSGPSYEQYF.

V gene TRBV28 combines with J gene TRBJ2-7, with 7 bases fitting TRBD1. J lost 6 bases, V lost 4 bases, and 15 bases had no gene match. The germline V gene encodes CDR1 MDHEN and CDR2 SYDVKM. The CDR3 spans 16 residues. The CDR3 nucleotides read TGTGCCAGCAGTTCCTATACAGGGGAAAGAATAGGCGAGCAGTACTTC. Amino acid sequence: CASSSYTGERIGEQYF.

The chain is built from TRBV28 and TRBJ1-5; D remains unclear. V was clipped by 5 bases and J by 6 bases, with 8 bases between them. CDR1 and CDR2 (germline): MDHEN, SYDVKM. This CDR3 comprises 12 residues. CDR3 nucleotide sequence: TGTGCCAGCAGTCCCCTAGGTCAGCCCCAGCATTTT. Amino acid sequence: CASSPLGQPQHF.